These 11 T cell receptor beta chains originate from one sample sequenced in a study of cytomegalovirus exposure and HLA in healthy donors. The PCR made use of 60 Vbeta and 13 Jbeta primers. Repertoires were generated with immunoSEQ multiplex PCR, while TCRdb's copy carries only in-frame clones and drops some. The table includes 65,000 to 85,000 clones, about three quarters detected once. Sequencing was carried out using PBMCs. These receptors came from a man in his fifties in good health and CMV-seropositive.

This chain's CDR3 is CASTTGQKNTEAFF. CDR3 in DNA: TGTGCCAGCACCACTGGACAGAAGAACACTGAAGCTTTCTTT. This chain links TRBV5-4 with TRBJ1-1, with a weak D call TRBD1 (6 bases). This CDR3 is built from 14 residues. The germline V and J ends were trimmed by 6 bases and 1 base, with 13 bases remaining between them. The germline V gene encodes CDR1 SGHNT and CDR2 YYREEE (reference sequence).

DNA of the CDR3: TGTGCCAGCATTGAGTTAAATGAGCAGTTCTTC. Protein sequence: CASIELNEQFF. The chain employs TRBV2 and TRBJ2-1; the D is unclear. Trimming stripped 7 bases from V and 7 bases from J, with 8 bases between. This CDR3 is built from 11 residues. The germline V gene encodes CDR1 SNHLY and CDR2 FYNNEI.

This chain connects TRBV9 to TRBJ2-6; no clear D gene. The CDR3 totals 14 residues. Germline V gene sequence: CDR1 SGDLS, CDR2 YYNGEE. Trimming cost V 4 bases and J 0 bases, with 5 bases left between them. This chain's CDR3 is CASSPISGANVLTF. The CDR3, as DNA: TGTGCCAGCAGCCCCATCTCTGGGGCCAACGTCCTGACTTTC.

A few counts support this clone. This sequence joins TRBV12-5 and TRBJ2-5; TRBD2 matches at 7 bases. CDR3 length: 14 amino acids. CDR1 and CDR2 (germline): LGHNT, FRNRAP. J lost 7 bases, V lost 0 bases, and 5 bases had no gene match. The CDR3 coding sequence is TGTGCTAGTGGTTTGGTACGGGAGGTCGGGACCCAGTACTTC. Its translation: CASGLVREVGTQYF. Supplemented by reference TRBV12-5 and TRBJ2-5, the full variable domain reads DARVTQTPRHKVTEMGQEVTMRCQPILGHNTVFWYRQTMMQGLELLAYFRNRAPLDDSGMPKDRFSAEMPDATLATLKIQPSEPRDSAVYFCASGLVREVGTQYFGPGTRLLVL.

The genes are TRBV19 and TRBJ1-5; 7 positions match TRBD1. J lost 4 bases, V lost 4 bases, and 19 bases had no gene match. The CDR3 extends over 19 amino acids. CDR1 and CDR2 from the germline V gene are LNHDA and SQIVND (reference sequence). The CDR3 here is CASSRLLGTESLGNQPQHF. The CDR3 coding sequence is TGTGCCAGTAGTAGACTTTTAGGGACAGAGAGCCTAGGTAATCAGCCCCAGCATTTT.

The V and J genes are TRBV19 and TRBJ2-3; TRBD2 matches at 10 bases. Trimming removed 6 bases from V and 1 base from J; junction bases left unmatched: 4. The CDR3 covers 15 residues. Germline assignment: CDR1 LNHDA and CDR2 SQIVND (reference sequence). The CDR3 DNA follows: TGTGCCAGTAGAAGCGGGGGGGGTGGCACAGATACGCAGTATTTT. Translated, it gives CASRSGGGGTDTQYF.

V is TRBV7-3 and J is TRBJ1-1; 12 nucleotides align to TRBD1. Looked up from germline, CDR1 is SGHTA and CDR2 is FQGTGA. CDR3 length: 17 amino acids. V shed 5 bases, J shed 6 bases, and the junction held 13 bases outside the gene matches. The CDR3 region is CASSPTPGQGARSEAFF. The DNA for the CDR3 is TGTGCCAGCAGCCCCACCCCGGGACAGGGGGCAAGATCTGAAGCTTTCTTT. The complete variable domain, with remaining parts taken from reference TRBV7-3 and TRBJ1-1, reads GAGVSQTPSNKVTEKGKYVELRCDPISGHTALYWYRQSLGQGPEFLIYFQGTGAADDSGLPNDRFFAVRPEGSVSTLKIQRTERGDSAVYLCASSPTPGQGARSEAFFGQGTRLTVV.

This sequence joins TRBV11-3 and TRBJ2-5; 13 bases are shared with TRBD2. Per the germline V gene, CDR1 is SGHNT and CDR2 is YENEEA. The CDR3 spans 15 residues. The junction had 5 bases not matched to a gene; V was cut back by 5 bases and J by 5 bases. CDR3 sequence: CASSGAGLAGETQYF. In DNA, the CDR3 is TGTGCCAGCAGCGGAGCGGGACTAGCGGGGGAGACCCAGTACTTC.

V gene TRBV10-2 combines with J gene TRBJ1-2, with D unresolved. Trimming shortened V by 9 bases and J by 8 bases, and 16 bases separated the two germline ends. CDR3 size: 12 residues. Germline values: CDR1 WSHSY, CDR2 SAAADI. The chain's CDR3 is CASGPWERGYTF. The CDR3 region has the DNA TGCGCCAGTGGACCATGGGAGCGGGGCTACACCTTC.

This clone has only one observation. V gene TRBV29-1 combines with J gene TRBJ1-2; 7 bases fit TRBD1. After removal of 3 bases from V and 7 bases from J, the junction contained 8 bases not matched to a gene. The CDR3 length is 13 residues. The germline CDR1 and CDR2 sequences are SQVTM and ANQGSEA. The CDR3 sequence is CSVERQGAGGYTF. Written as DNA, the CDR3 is TGCAGCGTTGAGCGACAGGGAGCTGGTGGCTACACCTTC.

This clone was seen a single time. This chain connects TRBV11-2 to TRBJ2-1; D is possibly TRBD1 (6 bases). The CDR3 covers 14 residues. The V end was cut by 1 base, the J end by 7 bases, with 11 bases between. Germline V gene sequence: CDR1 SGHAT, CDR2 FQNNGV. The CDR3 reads CASSLGTVRNEQFF. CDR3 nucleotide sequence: TGTGCCAGCAGCTTAGGGACAGTCAGGAATGAGCAGTTCTTC.